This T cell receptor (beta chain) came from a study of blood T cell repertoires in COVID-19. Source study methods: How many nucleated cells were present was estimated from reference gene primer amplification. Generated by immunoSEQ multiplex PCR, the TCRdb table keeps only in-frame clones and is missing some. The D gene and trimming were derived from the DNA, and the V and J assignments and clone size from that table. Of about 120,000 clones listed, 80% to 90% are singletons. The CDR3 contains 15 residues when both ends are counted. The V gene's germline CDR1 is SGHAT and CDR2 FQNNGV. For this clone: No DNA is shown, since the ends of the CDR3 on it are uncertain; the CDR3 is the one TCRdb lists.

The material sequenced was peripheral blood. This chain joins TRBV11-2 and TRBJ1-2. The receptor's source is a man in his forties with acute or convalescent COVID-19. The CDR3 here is CASILGPGGDYGYTF.